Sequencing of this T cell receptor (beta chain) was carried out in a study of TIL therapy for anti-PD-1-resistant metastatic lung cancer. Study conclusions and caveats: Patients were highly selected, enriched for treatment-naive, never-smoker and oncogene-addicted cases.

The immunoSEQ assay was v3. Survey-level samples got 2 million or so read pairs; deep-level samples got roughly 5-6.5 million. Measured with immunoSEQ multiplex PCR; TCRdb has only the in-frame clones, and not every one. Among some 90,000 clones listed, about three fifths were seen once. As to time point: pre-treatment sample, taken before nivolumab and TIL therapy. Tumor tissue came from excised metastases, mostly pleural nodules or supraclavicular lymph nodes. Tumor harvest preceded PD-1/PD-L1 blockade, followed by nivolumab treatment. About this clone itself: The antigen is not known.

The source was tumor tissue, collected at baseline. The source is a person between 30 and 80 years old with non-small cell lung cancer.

CDR3 region: CASSLMRGEINTEAFF. In nucleotides, the CDR3 is TGTGCCAGCAGTTTAATGAGGGGCGAAATCAACACTGAAGCTTTCTTT. The chain uses TRBV27 and TRBJ1-1, with a possible D match to TRBD1 (5 bases). The CDR3 length is 16 residues. CDR1 is MNHEY and CDR2 is SMNVEV in the germline V gene (reference sequence). V dropped 2 bases and J dropped 2 bases, with 15 bases sitting between them.